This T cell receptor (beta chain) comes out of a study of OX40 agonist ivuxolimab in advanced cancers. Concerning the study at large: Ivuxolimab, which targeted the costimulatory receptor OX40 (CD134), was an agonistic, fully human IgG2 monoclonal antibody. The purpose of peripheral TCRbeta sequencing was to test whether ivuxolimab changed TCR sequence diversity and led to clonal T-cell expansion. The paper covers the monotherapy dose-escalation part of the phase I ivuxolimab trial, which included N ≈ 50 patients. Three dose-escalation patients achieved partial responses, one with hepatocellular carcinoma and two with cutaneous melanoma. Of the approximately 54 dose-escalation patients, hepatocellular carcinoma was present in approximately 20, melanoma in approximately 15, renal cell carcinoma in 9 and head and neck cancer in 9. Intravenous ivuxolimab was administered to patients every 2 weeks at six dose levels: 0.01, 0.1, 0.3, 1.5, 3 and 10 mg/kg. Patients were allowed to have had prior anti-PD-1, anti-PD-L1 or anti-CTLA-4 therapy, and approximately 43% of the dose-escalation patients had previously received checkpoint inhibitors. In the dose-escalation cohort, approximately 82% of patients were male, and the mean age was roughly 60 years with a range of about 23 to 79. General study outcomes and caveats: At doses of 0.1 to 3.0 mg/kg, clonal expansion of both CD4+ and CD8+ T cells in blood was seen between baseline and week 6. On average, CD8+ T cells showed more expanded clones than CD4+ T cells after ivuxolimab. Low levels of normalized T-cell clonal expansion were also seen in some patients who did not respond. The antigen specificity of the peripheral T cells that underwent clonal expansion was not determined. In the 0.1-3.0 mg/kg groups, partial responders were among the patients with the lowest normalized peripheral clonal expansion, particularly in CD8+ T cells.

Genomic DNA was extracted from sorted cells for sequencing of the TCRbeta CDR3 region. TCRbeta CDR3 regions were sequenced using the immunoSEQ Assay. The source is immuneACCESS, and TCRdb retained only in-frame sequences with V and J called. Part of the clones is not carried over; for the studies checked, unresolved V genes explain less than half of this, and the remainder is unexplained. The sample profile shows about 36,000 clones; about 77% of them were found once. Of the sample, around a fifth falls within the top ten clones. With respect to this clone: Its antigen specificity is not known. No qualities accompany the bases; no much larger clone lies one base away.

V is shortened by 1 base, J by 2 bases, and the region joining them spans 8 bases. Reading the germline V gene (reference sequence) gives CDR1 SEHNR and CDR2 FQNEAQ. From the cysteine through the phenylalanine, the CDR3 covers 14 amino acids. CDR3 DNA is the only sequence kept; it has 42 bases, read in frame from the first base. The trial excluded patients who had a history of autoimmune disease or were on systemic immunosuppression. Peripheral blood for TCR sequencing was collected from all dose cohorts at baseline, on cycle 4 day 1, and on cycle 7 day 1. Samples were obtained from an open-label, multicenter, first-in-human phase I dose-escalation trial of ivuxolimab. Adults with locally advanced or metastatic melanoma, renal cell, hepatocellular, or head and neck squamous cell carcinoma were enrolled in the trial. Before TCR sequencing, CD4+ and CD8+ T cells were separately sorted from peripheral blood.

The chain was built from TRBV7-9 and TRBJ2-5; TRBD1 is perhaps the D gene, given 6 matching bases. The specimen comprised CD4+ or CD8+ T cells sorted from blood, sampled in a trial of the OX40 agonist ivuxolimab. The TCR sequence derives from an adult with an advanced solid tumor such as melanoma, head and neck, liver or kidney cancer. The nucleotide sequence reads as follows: TGTGCCAGCAGCTTAGACGGACAGCAAGAGACCCAGTACTTC. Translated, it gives CASSLDGQQETQYF.